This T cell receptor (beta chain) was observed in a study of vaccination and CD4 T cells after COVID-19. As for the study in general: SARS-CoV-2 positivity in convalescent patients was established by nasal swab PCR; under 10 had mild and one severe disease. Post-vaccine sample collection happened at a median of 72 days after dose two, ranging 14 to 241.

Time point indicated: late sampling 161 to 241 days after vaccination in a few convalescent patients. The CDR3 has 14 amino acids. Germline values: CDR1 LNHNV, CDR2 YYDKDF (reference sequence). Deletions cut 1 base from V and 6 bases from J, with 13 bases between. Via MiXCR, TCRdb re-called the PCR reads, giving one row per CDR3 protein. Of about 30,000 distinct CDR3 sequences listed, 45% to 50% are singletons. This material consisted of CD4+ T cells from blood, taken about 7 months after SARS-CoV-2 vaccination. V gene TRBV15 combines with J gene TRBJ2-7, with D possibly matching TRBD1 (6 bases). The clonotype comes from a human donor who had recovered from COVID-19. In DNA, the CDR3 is TGTGCCACCAGCAGAGGGACAGTCCTCTCCGAGCAGTACTTC. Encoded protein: CATSRGTVLSEQYF. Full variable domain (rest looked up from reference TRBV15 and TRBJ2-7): DAMVIQNPRYQVTQFGKPVTLSCSQTLNHNVMYWYQQKSSQAPKLLFHYYDKDFNNEADTPDNFQSRRPNTSFCFLDIRSPGLGDTAMYLCATSRGTVLSEQYFGPGTRLTVT.